This T cell receptor (beta chain) is from a study of blood T cell repertoires in COVID-19. On the study more broadly: The analysed material was cDNA or gDNA that came from T cells, B-cell-depleted T cells, or PBMCs.

Enrollment of patients from Seattle took place during active infection, with longitudinal follow-up. Source study methods: It was from reference gene primer amplification that nucleated cell counts were estimated. TCRdb's table, derived via immunoSEQ multiplex PCR, lists solely in-frame clones and lacks some. That table is the source of V, J and clone size, and D and trimming were worked out from the DNA. The data hold over 55,000 clones, with around 83% observed a single time. The CDR3 runs to 15 residues. The V gene's germline CDR1 is SGHTA and CDR2 FQGTGA. V was cut by 4 bases and J by 5 bases, with 17 bases left in between.

The sample was peripheral blood. The sequence came from a middle-aged man with COVID-19, enrolled during active disease. The J gene is TRBJ2-5, the V gene TRBV7-3, with D perhaps TRBD2 (5 bases). The CDR3 spells CASSYTGNLGETQYF. The CDR3 DNA sequence: TGTGCCAGCAGCTACACGGGGAATTTAGGGGAGACCCAGTACTTC.